The text below deals with one T cell receptor (beta chain). Its antigen is still unknown. The data derive from a study of post-analysis software for immune sequencing data. Background on the study: Relapsing-remitting, secondary progressive and progressive-relapsing multiple sclerosis courses were included.

This CDR3 contains 14 residues. Germline V CDR1 and CDR2: SEHNR, FQNEAQ (reference sequence). Trimming took 1 base from V and 4 from J, leaving 9 bases between them. Libraries were made from TCR beta cDNA, and they carried unique molecular identifiers. From the PCR reads, TCRdb called clonotypes with MiXCR, one entry per CDR3 protein. The profile shows about 170,000 distinct CDR3 sequences, approximately 31% of them singletons. Findings of the study overall: With TRBV5-6, TRBV5-1 and TRBV20-1 included, 4 to 6 TRBV segments were more frequent in patients than in controls.

The V gene is TRBV7-9, the J gene TRBJ2-3; D is uncertain. Sequenced: blood. The source is a girl between 5 and 17 years old with multiple sclerosis. In DNA, the CDR3 is TGTGCCAGCAGCTTAGTCCCAGAGCCAGATACGCAGTATTTT. It encodes CASSLVPEPDTQYF.